This T cell receptor (beta chain) was observed in a study of cytomegalovirus exposure and HLA in healthy donors. Study results and caveats: The study carried out a later analysis of TCR beta sequences. It associated 15,000 to 20,000 of them with specific HLA alleles at a false discovery rate of 0.05.

In the PCR, 60 Vbeta and 13 Jbeta primers were used. Clones were read by immunoSEQ multiplex PCR, and TCRdb kept only the in-frame ones, dropping some. The top ten hold roughly 3.5% of the sample, which has about 150,000 clones, roughly four fifths seen once. About this clone itself: What it recognizes is unknown.

J gave up 6 bases and V 4 bases, and 7 bases lay outside the gene matches. Germline CDR1 KGHSY, CDR2 FQNENV. The CDR3 loop spans 15 amino acids. The specimen sequenced was PBMCs. The chain joins TRBV16 to TRBJ2-1; 9 bases agree with TRBD1. The receptor was isolated from a male donor in good health and CMV-seronegative. For the CDR3, the DNA is TGTGCCAGCAGCCGCCGGGACAGGGTAAGCAATGAGCAGTTCTTC. This encodes CASSRRDRVSNEQFF.